This T cell receptor (beta chain) was captured by sequencing in a study of blood T cell repertoires in COVID-19. Study information: Acute and convalescent COVID-19 samples came from the United States, Italy and Spain.

Using immunoSEQ multiplex PCR, the repertoire was profiled, and TCRdb retains in-frame clones only, with some absent. In the table there are roughly 90,000 clones, about four fifths of which are singletons. Trimming stripped 2 bases from V and 0 bases from J, with 10 bases between. Germline V gives CDR1 MNHEY, CDR2 SVGAGI. The CDR3 is 15 residues long. This chain connects TRBV6-5 to TRBJ1-2, with D perhaps TRBD1 (6 bases). The sequenced sample was peripheral blood. The TCR originated in a woman aged 70-85 years with acute or convalescent COVID-19. CDR3 bases: TGTGCCAGCAGTTACGGGGACAAAGCTAACTATGGCTACACCTTC. Protein: CASSYGDKANYGYTF.